These T cell receptor beta chains were read from a single sample in a study of blood T cell repertoires in COVID-19. Profiling relied on immunoSEQ multiplex PCR, and the TCRdb table lists in-frame clones only, not all of them. There are a few hundred thousand clones in the sample; about 80% occur only once, and about 3% lies in the top ten. The sequencing sample was made of PBMCs or T cells enriched from blood (not recorded which). The receptors derive from a man aged 45-60 years who had recovered from COVID-19. CDR3s include the opening cysteine and the closing phenylalanine or tryptophan. Fields, in order: clone size, J gene, V gene, D gene, CDR3 protein, CDR3 DNA. A D gene is named only where the DNA matches it firmly. For some rows the clone size is stated as once, few or many, or as a class when expanded; others skip it.

clone_size: once; j_call: TRBJ2-7; v_call: TRBV3-1/TRBV3-2; d_call: -; cdr3_aa: CASSQDRNYEQYF; cdr3_nt: TGTGCCAGCAGCCAAGACAGAAACTACGAGCAGTACTTC
clone_size: -; j_call: TRBJ2-5; v_call: TRBV4-1; d_call: TRBD2; cdr3_aa: CASSQQTVGRGGRETQYF; cdr3_nt: TGCGCCAGCAGCCAACAAACGGTCGGGCGGGGGGGCCGAGAGACCCAGTACTTC
clone_size: few; j_call: TRBJ1-2; v_call: TRBV7-8; d_call: -; cdr3_aa: CASSPLRSGYTF; cdr3_nt: TGTGCCAGCAGCCCATTGCGGAGCGGCTACACCTTC
clone_size: -; j_call: TRBJ2-6; v_call: TRBV28; d_call: TRBD1; cdr3_aa: CASSSPGQGLGANVLTF; cdr3_nt: TGTGCCAGCAGTTCCCCGGGACAGGGGCTTGGGGCCAACGTCCTGACTTTC
clone_size: -; j_call: TRBJ2-7; v_call: TRBV24-1; d_call: TRBD2; cdr3_aa: CAPRGDPYEQYF; cdr3_nt: TGTGCCCCCCGGGGGGACCCCTACGAGCAGTACTTC
clone_size: -; j_call: TRBJ1-2; v_call: TRBV7-2; d_call: -; cdr3_aa: CASSLATGSGYTF; cdr3_nt: TGTGCCAGCAGCTTAGCGACAGGCAGCGGCTACACCTTC
clone_size: -; j_call: TRBJ2-7; v_call: TRBV27; d_call: TRBD1; cdr3_aa: CASSFGTGDPLAGEQYF; cdr3_nt: TGTGCCAGCAGTTTCGGGACAGGGGACCCCCTTGCAGGCGAGCAGTACTTC
clone_size: once; j_call: TRBJ2-2; v_call: TRBV6-4; d_call: -; cdr3_aa: CASSDSRGGELFF; cdr3_nt: TGTGCCAGCAGTGACTCCCGGGGCGGGGAGCTGTTTTTT
clone_size: -; j_call: TRBJ2-7; v_call: TRBV10-1; d_call: TRBD1; cdr3_aa: CASSPRTGISYEQYF; cdr3_nt: TGCGCCAGCAGCCCCCGGACAGGGATCTCCTACGAGCAGTACTTC
clone_size: -; j_call: TRBJ1-3; v_call: TRBV5-6; d_call: -; cdr3_aa: CASRAFDRQGASGNTIYF; cdr3_nt: TGTGCCAGCAGAGCCTTCGACAGGCAAGGGGCCTCTGGAAACACCATATATTTT
clone_size: -; j_call: TRBJ1-5; v_call: TRBV7-8; d_call: TRBD1; cdr3_aa: CASTPDRVNQPQHF; cdr3_nt: TGTGCCAGCACCCCCGACAGGGTAAATCAGCCCCAGCATTTT
clone_size: -; j_call: TRBJ2-3; v_call: TRBV7-8; d_call: TRBD2; cdr3_aa: CASSLKGGEQYF; cdr3_nt: TGTGCCAGCAGCCTTAAGGGAGGGGAACAGTATTTT
clone_size: -; j_call: TRBJ1-2; v_call: TRBV3-1/TRBV3-2; d_call: TRBD1; cdr3_aa: CASSFEGQLRSDGYTF; cdr3_nt: TGTGCCAGCAGCTTCGAGGGACAGCTTCGCTCCGATGGCTACACCTTC
clone_size: -; j_call: TRBJ1-4; v_call: TRBV4-1; d_call: -; cdr3_aa: CASSPQGATNEKLFF; cdr3_nt: TGCGCCAGCAGCCCCCAGGGCGCAACTAATGAAAAACTGTTTTTT
clone_size: -; j_call: TRBJ2-6; v_call: TRBV5-1; d_call: TRBD1; cdr3_aa: CASSLQGASSGANVLTF; cdr3_nt: TGCGCCAGCAGCTTACAGGGGGCGAGCTCTGGGGCCAACGTCCTGACTTTC
clone_size: once; j_call: TRBJ2-1; v_call: TRBV19; d_call: -; cdr3_aa: CASSRPSLLGEQFF; cdr3_nt: TGTGCCAGTAGTAGGCCTAGCCTCCTGGGTGAGCAGTTCTTC
clone_size: -; j_call: TRBJ2-7; v_call: TRBV7-8; d_call: TRBD2; cdr3_aa: CASSPSGTSGKQYF; cdr3_nt: TGTGCCAGCAGCCCATCCGGGACTAGCGGTAAGCAGTACTTC
clone_size: -; j_call: TRBJ2-1; v_call: TRBV6-4; d_call: TRBD2; cdr3_aa: CASSEMGGGNEQFF; cdr3_nt: TGTGCCAGCAGTGAAATGGGGGGGGGCAATGAGCAGTTCTTC
clone_size: -; j_call: TRBJ2-1; v_call: TRBV9; d_call: -; cdr3_aa: CASGGGRTAYNEQFF; cdr3_nt: TGTGCCAGCGGTGGAGGGAGGACGGCCTACAATGAGCAGTTCTTC
clone_size: -; j_call: TRBJ1-4; v_call: TRBV18; d_call: -; cdr3_aa: CASSPAGSRNEKLFF; cdr3_nt: TGTGCCAGCTCACCCGCAGGTAGTAGGAATGAAAAACTGTTTTTT
clone_size: -; j_call: TRBJ2-1; v_call: TRBV11-2; d_call: TRBD2; cdr3_aa: CASSLVAGVYNEQFF; cdr3_nt: TGTGCCAGCAGCTTAGTTGCGGGGGTATACAATGAGCAGTTCTTC
clone_size: -; j_call: TRBJ2-7; v_call: TRBV6-1; d_call: TRBD1; cdr3_aa: CASSEFGTGYEQYF; cdr3_nt: TGTGCCAGCAGTGAGTTCGGGACAGGCTACGAGCAGTACTTC
clone_size: -; j_call: TRBJ1-2; v_call: TRBV10-3; d_call: -; cdr3_aa: CATALHQVGDNYGYTF; cdr3_nt: TGTGCCACCGCCCTTCACCAGGTCGGGGATAACTATGGCTACACCTTC
clone_size: -; j_call: TRBJ1-2; v_call: TRBV2; d_call: -; cdr3_aa: CASSSRGRGDYGYTF; cdr3_nt: TGTGCCAGCAGCTCCCGGGGCAGGGGTGACTATGGCTACACCTTC
clone_size: -; j_call: TRBJ2-7; v_call: TRBV28; d_call: TRBD1; cdr3_aa: CASRQGTVLLQYF; cdr3_nt: TGTGCCAGCAGACAAGGGACAGTTTTGTTGCAGTACTTC
clone_size: -; j_call: TRBJ2-1; v_call: TRBV2; d_call: -; cdr3_aa: CASSEYSRGEQFF; cdr3_nt: TGTGCCAGCAGTGAGTACTCAAGGGGTGAGCAGTTCTTC
clone_size: once; j_call: TRBJ2-5; v_call: TRBV18; d_call: TRBD1; cdr3_aa: CASSPTGPEETQYF; cdr3_nt: TGTGCCAGCTCACCGACAGGGCCTGAGGAGACCCAGTACTTC
clone_size: once; j_call: TRBJ2-3; v_call: TRBV5-1; d_call: TRBD2; cdr3_aa: CASSSGLAGGRSSTDTQYF; cdr3_nt: TGCGCCAGCAGCTCGGGACTAGCGGGGGGACGATCTAGCACAGATACGCAGTATTTT
clone_size: once; j_call: TRBJ2-1; v_call: TRBV27; d_call: TRBD2; cdr3_aa: CASSFSAGVNEQFF; cdr3_nt: TGTGCCAGCAGTTTTTCCGCGGGAGTCAATGAGCAGTTCTTC
clone_size: -; j_call: TRBJ1-3; v_call: TRBV18; d_call: -; cdr3_aa: CASSPGRNSGNTIYF; cdr3_nt: TGTGCCAGCTCACCTGGGAGAAACTCTGGAAACACCATATATTTT
clone_size: -; j_call: TRBJ1-3; v_call: TRBV18; d_call: -; cdr3_aa: CASSPRETPSGNTIYF; cdr3_nt: TGTGCCAGCTCACCACGGGAGACTCCCTCTGGAAACACCATATATTTT
clone_size: -; j_call: TRBJ2-2; v_call: TRBV7-6; d_call: TRBD2; cdr3_aa: CASSVELAGVTGELFF; cdr3_nt: TGTGCCAGCAGCGTAGAGCTAGCGGGAGTTACCGGGGAGCTGTTTTTT
clone_size: -; j_call: TRBJ1-1; v_call: TRBV9; d_call: TRBD1; cdr3_aa: CASSVGQGRMNTEAFF; cdr3_nt: TGTGCCAGCAGCGTAGGACAGGGGAGGATGAACACTGAAGCTTTCTTT
clone_size: few; j_call: TRBJ1-1; v_call: TRBV4-2; d_call: -; cdr3_aa: CASSQASSQNTEAFF; cdr3_nt: TGTGCCAGCAGCCAAGCATCTAGTCAGAACACTGAAGCTTTCTTT
clone_size: -; j_call: TRBJ2-3; v_call: TRBV2; d_call: TRBD2; cdr3_aa: CASSERGGGWSDTQYF; cdr3_nt: TGTGCCAGCAGTGAGCGGGGCGGGGGGTGGTCCGATACGCAGTATTTT
clone_size: -; j_call: TRBJ1-1; v_call: TRBV15; d_call: TRBD1; cdr3_aa: CATSWDRGNTEAFF; cdr3_nt: TGTGCCACCAGCTGGGACAGGGGTAACACTGAAGCTTTCTTT
clone_size: -; j_call: TRBJ1-4; v_call: TRBV30; d_call: -; cdr3_aa: CASKSRVLVEKLFF; cdr3_nt: TGTGCCTCGAAATCGAGGGTACTGGTTGAAAAACTGTTTTTT
clone_size: -; j_call: TRBJ1-1; v_call: TRBV9; d_call: -; cdr3_aa: CASSVVGSGGGTAEAFF; cdr3_nt: TGTGCCAGCAGCGTAGTCGGATCGGGGGGTGGGACGGCTGAAGCTTTCTTT
clone_size: -; j_call: TRBJ2-7; v_call: TRBV6-5; d_call: TRBD1; cdr3_aa: CASSSPGQGSYEQYF; cdr3_nt: TGTGCCAGCAGTTCCCCGGGACAGGGTTCCTACGAGCAGTACTTC
clone_size: -; j_call: TRBJ1-2; v_call: TRBV30; d_call: -; cdr3_aa: CAWSVTLYGYTF; cdr3_nt: TGTGCCTGGAGTGTAACTCTCTATGGCTACACCTTC